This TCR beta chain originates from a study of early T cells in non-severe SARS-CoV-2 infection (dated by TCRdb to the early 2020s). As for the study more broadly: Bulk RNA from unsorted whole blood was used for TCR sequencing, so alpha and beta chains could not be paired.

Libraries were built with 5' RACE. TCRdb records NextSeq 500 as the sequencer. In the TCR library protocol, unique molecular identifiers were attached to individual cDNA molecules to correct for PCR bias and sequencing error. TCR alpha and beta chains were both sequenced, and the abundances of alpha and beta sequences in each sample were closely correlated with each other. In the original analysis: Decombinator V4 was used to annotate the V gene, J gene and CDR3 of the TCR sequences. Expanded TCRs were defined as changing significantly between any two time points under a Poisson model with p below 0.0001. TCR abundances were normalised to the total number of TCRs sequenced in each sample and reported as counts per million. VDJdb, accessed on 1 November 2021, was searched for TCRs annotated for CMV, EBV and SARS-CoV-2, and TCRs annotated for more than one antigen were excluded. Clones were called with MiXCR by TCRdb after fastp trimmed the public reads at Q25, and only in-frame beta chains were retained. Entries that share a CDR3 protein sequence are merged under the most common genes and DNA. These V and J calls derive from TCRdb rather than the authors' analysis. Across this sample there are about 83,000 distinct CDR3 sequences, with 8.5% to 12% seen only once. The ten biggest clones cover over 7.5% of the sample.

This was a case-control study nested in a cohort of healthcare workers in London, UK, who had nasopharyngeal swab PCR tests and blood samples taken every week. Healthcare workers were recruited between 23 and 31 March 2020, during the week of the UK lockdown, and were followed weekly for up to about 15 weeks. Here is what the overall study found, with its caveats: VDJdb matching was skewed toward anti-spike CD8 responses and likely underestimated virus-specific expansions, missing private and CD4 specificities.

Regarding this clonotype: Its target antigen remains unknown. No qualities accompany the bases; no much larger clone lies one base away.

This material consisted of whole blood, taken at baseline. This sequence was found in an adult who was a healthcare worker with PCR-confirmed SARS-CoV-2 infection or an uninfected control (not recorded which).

Read as DNA, the sequence is TGCAGTCCTGAGGGCGGGACTTACGAGCAGTACTTC. It is translated as CSPEGGTYEQYF. Recombination linked TRBV20-1 to TRBJ2-7, and possibly TRBD2, on 6 matching bases. Reading from cysteine to phenylalanine, the CDR3 counts 12 amino acids. The DNA shown is the 36-base CDR3, in frame from base 1. The germline V gene (reference sequence) supplies CDR1 DFQATT and CDR2 SNEGSKA. Relative to germline, V is 8 bases shorter and J is 4 bases shorter, with 15 bases between their ends.